A single sample gave rise to the 10 T cell receptor beta chains below, sequenced in a study of T cell repertoires in cytomegalovirus infection. MiXCR, run by TCRdb on the reads, gives a single entry per CDR3 protein. The sample has about 920,000 distinct CDR3 sequences, roughly 30% seen once. Their antigen targets remain unknown. The source was cultured CD8+ T cells from PBMCs, collected from culture after CMV antigen stimulation. The receptor set was obtained from a human donor in good health (CMV status not recorded). Some clones in this sample may be carry-over from other donors' samples.

CDR3 residues: CSGRTARSGYTF. CDR3 nucleotide sequence: TGCAGCGGCCGGACTGCACGGTCTGGCTACACCTTC. The genes are TRBV29-1 and TRBJ1-2; no definite D call. The CDR3 has 12 residues. V lost 7 bases, J lost 7 bases, and 16 bases lay in between. The germline V gene has CDR1 SQVTM and CDR2 ANQGSEA.

V gene TRBV11-2 combines with J gene TRBJ2-1; D gene uncertain. Trimming removed 3 bases from V and 8 bases from J, with 8 bases in between. The CDR3 consists of 12 residues. Germline V gives CDR1 SGHAT, CDR2 FQNNGV. The DNA for the CDR3 is TGTGCCAGCAGCTTCATCAGGTATGAGCAGTTCTTC. Amino acids: CASSFIRYEQFF.

The chain couples TRBV6-2 or TRBV6-3 to TRBJ2-1; 12 bases agree with TRBD1. The CDR3 sequence is 14 residues long. With V trimmed by 6 bases and J by 9 bases, 6 bases remained unmatched. CDR1 MNHEY and CDR2 SVGEGT come from the germline V gene. CDR3: CASSIGTGGVEQFF. The CDR3 bases are TGTGCCAGCAGCATAGGGACAGGGGGCGTTGAGCAGTTCTTC.

This clonotype occurred a few times. The V and J genes are TRBV5-4 and TRBJ1-3; the D gene is possibly TRBD1 (6 bases). The germline gives CDR1 SGHNT, CDR2 YYREEE (reference sequence). CDR3 length equals 15 residues. V gave up 0 bases and J gave up 0 bases, with 7 bases separating them. The CDR3, as DNA: TGTGCCAGCAGCTTGGGGGACAACTCTGGAAACACCATATATTTT. This codes for CASSLGDNSGNTIYF.

This clonotype was detected many times. The chain recombines TRBV7-9 with TRBJ2-3; no firm D call. The CDR3 loop spans 15 amino acids. The V gene's germline CDR1 is SEHNR and CDR2 FQNEAQ (reference sequence). V lost 1 base, J lost 0 bases, and 8 bases lay in between. CDR3 loop: CASSLVVTSTDTQYF. The CDR3 DNA reads as TGTGCCAGCAGCTTAGTCGTGACTAGCACAGATACGCAGTATTTT.

V is TRBV5-5 and J is TRBJ2-5; the D gene is possibly TRBD1 (6 bases). This CDR3 comprises 14 residues. Germline V gene data show CDR1 as SGHKS and CDR2 as YYEKEE (reference sequence). V lost 2 bases, J lost 5 bases, and 13 bases lay in between. CDR3 loop: CASSFWTAVETQYF. As DNA, the CDR3 is TGTGCCAGCAGCTTCTGGACAGCCGTGGAGACCCAGTACTTC.

A few counts support this clonotype. The chain couples TRBV7-6 to TRBJ2-3; 7 bases line up with TRBD1. The CDR3 spans 16 residues. Germline CDR1 and CDR2: SGHVS and FNYEAQ. With V trimmed by 2 bases and J by 5 bases, 10 bases remained unmatched. CDR3 bases: TGTGCCAGCAGCTTATCCCCCGGGACAGTAGGAGATACGCAGTATTTT. Amino acids: CASSLSPGTVGDTQYF.

This clonotype was seen more than once but under ten times. The chain couples TRBV27 to TRBJ1-4; 8 bases map to TRBD1. V gave up 4 bases and J gave up 4 bases; unmatched junction bases: 11. Looked up from germline, CDR1 is MNHEY and CDR2 is SMNVEV (reference sequence). This CDR3 has 17 amino acids. Written as DNA, the CDR3 is TGTGCCAGCAGTTCCGAAGCCTTGGGACAGGTTAATGAAAAACTGTTTTTT. This codes for CASSSEALGQVNEKLFF.

This clonotype was counted a single time. The chain has TRBV10-3 and TRBJ2-1; D remains unclear. Per germline, CDR1 ENHRY and CDR2 SYGVKD. V dropped 2 bases and J dropped 7 bases, with 12 bases sitting between them. This CDR3 has 14 residues. The CDR3 DNA sequence: TGTGCCATCAGTGAGCCGGTAACGAAAAATGAGCAGTTCTTC. Its protein product is CAISEPVTKNEQFF.

Concerning this clonotype: Just one base apart from a much larger clone, this may be a read error. The chain carries TRBV12-3 or TRBV12-4 and TRBJ2-3, with 11 bases identical to TRBD2. The CDR3 extends over 15 amino acids. CDR3 sequence (DNA): TGTACCAGCAGGGGAGGGACTAGCGGACAAGATACGCAGTATTTT. This codes for CTSRGGTSGQDTQYF.